The 16 T cell receptor beta chains below all came from one sample that was sequenced in a study of blood T cell repertoires in COVID-19. Method: immunoSEQ multiplex PCR; TCRdb's copy keeps in-frame clones and lacks some. The table includes some 200,000 clones, roughly 90% detected once. Sequenced: PBMCs or T cells enriched from blood (not recorded which). The source of these receptors is a woman between 45 and 60 years old in a cohort exposed to, infected with or recovered from COVID-19 (not recorded which).

In its sample, this clone was seen once. V usage is TRBV10-3 and J usage is TRBJ2-7; the match to TRBD1 covers 7 bases. V lost 1 base and J lost 5; bases outside the gene matches: 8. The CDR3 extends over 15 amino acids. Germline-derived CDR1 and CDR2 are ENHRY and SYGVKD. The CDR3 sequence: CAISELVTGENEQYF. The CDR3 DNA sequence: TGTGCCATCAGTGAGTTGGTAACAGGGGAAAACGAGCAGTACTTC.

This sequence joins TRBV5-1 and TRBJ2-5; possible D gene TRBD1, 6 bases. The CDR3 is 15 residues long. V lost 0 bases, J lost 4 bases, and 13 bases lay in between. CDR1 is SGHRS, CDR2 YFSETQ, per germline. The chain's CDR3 is CASSLVSGVLETQYF. In DNA form, the CDR3 reads TGCGCCAGCAGCTTGGTTTCAGGGGTTCTAGAGACCCAGTACTTC.

The chain combines TRBV13 with TRBJ2-1, with 12 bases that match TRBD2. The germline V gene encodes CDR1 PRHDT and CDR2 FYEKMQ (reference sequence). This CDR3 comprises 17 residues. The V and J ends lost 5 bases and 2 bases, in that order; junction bases with no gene match: 7. The CDR3 nucleotides are TGTGCCAGCAGCGCGAAGACTAGCGGGGGTCCCTACAATGAGCAGTTCTTC. Protein product: CASSAKTSGGPYNEQFF.

This clone was counted only a few times. V usage is TRBV10-3 and J usage is TRBJ1-1; D remains unclear. The CDR3 length is 15 residues. Trimming stripped 6 bases from V and 0 bases from J, with 14 bases between. Per the germline V gene, CDR1 is ENHRY and CDR2 is SYGVKD. The CDR3 DNA sequence: TGTGCCATCAGCCGAGGCGGCAGCATGAACACTGAAGCTTTCTTT. Protein sequence: CAISRGGSMNTEAFF.

V usage is TRBV2 and J usage is TRBJ2-2; 9 bases line up with TRBD1. Trimming took 6 bases from V and 6 from J; bases not matched to a gene: 8. Germline V CDR1 and CDR2: SNHLY, FYNNEI. The CDR3 has 15 residues. CDR3 sequence: CASRRRDREAGELFF. The DNA for the CDR3 is TGTGCCAGCAGGCGTCGGGACAGGGAGGCCGGGGAGCTGTTTTTT.

As DNA, the CDR3 is TGCGCCAGCAGCCACCGCGGACAGGGGGCCTTCAATGAGCAGTTCTTC. Translating gives CASSHRGQGAFNEQFF. The rearrangement uses TRBV4-1 and TRBJ2-1; 11 bases line up with TRBD1. This CDR3 comprises 16 residues. The germline gives CDR1 MGHRA, CDR2 YSYEKL. V trimming: 3 bases; J trimming: 6 bases; junction bases outside the gene matches: 7.

The chain employs TRBV21-1 and TRBJ1-5; TRBD1 is the table's D call and was not checked against the DNA. TRBV21-1 is a recognized pseudogene. CDR3 size: 14 residues. The CDR3 region is CASRMGQANQPQHF. The CDR3 DNA is TGTGCCAGCAGGATGGGACAGGCCAATCAGCCCCAGCATTTT.

The CDR3 DNA sequence: TGTGCCAGCAGCTTAGTTGGCGGGGGTACCATCCAAGAGACCCAGTACTTC. Its protein product is CASSLVGGGTIQETQYF. The V call is TRBV7-2, the J call TRBJ2-5, with 7 bases matching TRBD2. The CDR3 is 17 amino acids. The V and J ends lost 1 base and 1 base, in that order; junction bases with no gene match: 9. Per germline, CDR1 SGHTA and CDR2 FQGNSA.

The chain carries TRBV7-6 and TRBJ2-2; 8 bases line up with TRBD2. The V segment lost 4 bases and the J segment 2 bases; nucleotides outside the gene matches: 12. The germline CDR1 and CDR2 sequences are SGHVS and FNYEAQ. The CDR3 contains 18 residues. This CDR3 is CASSWAPSGGANTGELFF. DNA for the CDR3: TGTGCCAGCAGCTGGGCGCCCTCGGGGGGGGCTAACACCGGGGAGCTGTTTTTT.

V usage is TRBV4-3 and J usage is TRBJ2-6, with D unresolved. Germline values: CDR1 LGHNA, CDR2 YSLEER. CDR3 size: 18 residues. V was pared by 0 bases and J by 4 bases, with 16 bases between. CDR3 in DNA: TGCGCCAGCAGCCAAGACGGTTTCAGGCCTAACGGGGCCAACGTCCTGACTTTC. Amino acid sequence: CASSQDGFRPNGANVLTF.

V usage is TRBV30 and J usage is TRBJ1-3; a weak D match, TRBD1 (5 bases). This CDR3 region has 15 residues. Germline lookup yields CDR1 GTSNPN and CDR2 SVGIG (reference sequence). Between the trimmed V and J ends, which lost 4 bases and 2 bases, there was a span of 15 bases. The CDR3 DNA reads as TGTGCCTGGACCCCCCGGGGGTTTGCTGGAAACACCATATATTTT. This gives the protein CAWTPRGFAGNTIYF.

The chain is built from TRBV13 and TRBJ2-3; D might be TRBD1 (5 bases). This CDR3 has 16 amino acids. Germline assignment: CDR1 PRHDT and CDR2 FYEKMQ (reference sequence). V lost 3 bases and J 1 base, leaving 14 bases between the germline ends. The CDR3: CASSFPGFSGTDTQYF. The CDR3 coding sequence is TGTGCCAGCAGCTTCCCAGGGTTTAGTGGCACAGATACGCAGTATTTT. Looking up the rest from reference TRBV13 and TRBJ2-3 gives the full variable domain: AAGVIQSPRHLIKEKRETATLKCYPIPRHDTVYWYQQGPGQDPQFLISFYEKMQSDKGSIPDRFSAQQFSDYHSELNMSSLELGDSALYFCASSFPGFSGTDTQYFGPGTRLTVL.

This chain links TRBV6-5 with TRBJ2-7, with 9 bases aligning to TRBD1. CDR3 length: 15 residues. In germline, CDR1 is MNHEY, CDR2 SVGAGI. J lost 6 bases, V lost 6 bases, and 12 bases had no gene match. CDR3 DNA sequence: TGTGCCAGCAGGCCTCCGGGACAGGGATGGGTCGAGCAGTACTTC. Translation: CASRPPGQGWVEQYF.

J is TRBJ1-5 and V is TRBV7-2, with D maybe TRBD1 (5 bases). Germline V gives CDR1 SGHTA, CDR2 FQGNSA. This CDR3 comprises 15 residues. V was trimmed by 5 bases and J by 1 base, leaving 12 bases between them. The DNA of the CDR3 is TGTGCCAGCAGCGCCGGGGGGGGGAGCAATCAGCCCCAGCATTTT. It yields the protein CASSAGGGSNQPQHF.

The V gene is TRBV19, the J gene TRBJ1-1, with D possibly TRBD1 on 6 matching bases. The CDR3 contains 14 residues. Per the germline V gene, CDR1 is LNHDA and CDR2 is SQIVND (reference sequence). V was cut by 4 bases and J by 4 bases, with 13 bases left in between. DNA of the CDR3: TGTGCCAGTAGTAACAGGGTGATAGGCACTGAAGCTTTCTTT. Its translation: CASSNRVIGTEAFF. Full variable domain (missing parts from reference TRBV19 and TRBJ1-1): DGGITQSPKYLFRKEGQNVTLSCEQNLNHDAMYWYRQDPGQGLRLIYYSQIVNDFQKGDIAEGYSVSREKKESFPLTVTSAQKNPTAFYLCASSNRVIGTEAFFGQGTRLTVV.

The rearrangement links TRBV5-5 to TRBJ2-2, with 9 bases aligning to TRBD1. The CDR3 sequence is 16 residues long. J was trimmed by 4 bases and V by 4 bases; bases with no gene match: 8. The V gene's germline CDR1 is SGHKS and CDR2 YYEKEE (reference sequence). The CDR3 DNA sequence: TGTGCCAGCAGCCCACTCGGGACAGGGCCCACCGGGGAGCTGTTTTTT. Its protein product is CASSPLGTGPTGELFF.